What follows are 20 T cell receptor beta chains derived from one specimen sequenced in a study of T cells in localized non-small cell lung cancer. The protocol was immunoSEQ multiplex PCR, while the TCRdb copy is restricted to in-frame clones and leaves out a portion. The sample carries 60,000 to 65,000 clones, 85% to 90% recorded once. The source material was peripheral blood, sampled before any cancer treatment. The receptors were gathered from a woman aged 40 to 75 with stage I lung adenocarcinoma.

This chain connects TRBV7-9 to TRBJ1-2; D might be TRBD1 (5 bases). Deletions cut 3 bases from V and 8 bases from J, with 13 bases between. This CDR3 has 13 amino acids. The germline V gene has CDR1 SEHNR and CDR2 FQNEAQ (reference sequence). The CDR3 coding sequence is TGTGCCAGCAGCTTCGGGGGACGGGGAGGCTACACCTTC. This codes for CASSFGGRGGYTF.

The CDR3 loop is CASSSVFGGTGDIQYF. Here the CDR3 DNA reads TGTGCCAGCAGTAGTGTATTTGGGGGGACAGGAGACATTCAGTACTTC. The chain recombines TRBV28 with TRBJ2-4; the match to TRBD1 covers 8 bases. CDR1 MDHEN and CDR2 SYDVKM come from the germline V gene. V was clipped by 5 bases and J by 8 bases; unmatched bases: 14. There are 16 residues in the CDR3.

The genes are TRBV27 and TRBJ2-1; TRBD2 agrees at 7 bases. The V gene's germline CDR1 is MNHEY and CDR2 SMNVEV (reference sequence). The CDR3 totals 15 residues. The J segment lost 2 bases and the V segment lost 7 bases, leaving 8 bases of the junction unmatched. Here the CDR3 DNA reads TGTGCCAGCAACACCTTAGCGGGTACCTACAATGAGCAGTTCTTC. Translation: CASNTLAGTYNEQFF.

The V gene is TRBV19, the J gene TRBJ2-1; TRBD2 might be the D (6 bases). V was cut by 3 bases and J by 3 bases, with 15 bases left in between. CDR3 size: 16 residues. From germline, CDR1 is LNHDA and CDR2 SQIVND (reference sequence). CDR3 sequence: CASSMSSGDYYNEQFF. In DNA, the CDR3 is TGTGCCAGTAGTATGAGTAGCGGAGACTACTACAATGAGCAGTTCTTC.

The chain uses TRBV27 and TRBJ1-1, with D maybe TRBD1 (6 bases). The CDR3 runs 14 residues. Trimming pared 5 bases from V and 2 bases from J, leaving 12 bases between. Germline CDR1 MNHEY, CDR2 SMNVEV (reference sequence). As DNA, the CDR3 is TGTGCCAGCAGTGCGAGGACAGCTAACACTGAAGCTTTCTTT. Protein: CASSARTANTEAFF.

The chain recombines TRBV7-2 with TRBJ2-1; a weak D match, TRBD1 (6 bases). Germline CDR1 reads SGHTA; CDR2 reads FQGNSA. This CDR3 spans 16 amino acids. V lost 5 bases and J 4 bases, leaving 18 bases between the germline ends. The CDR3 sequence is CASSNPVGAQYNEQFF. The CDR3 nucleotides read TGTGCCAGCAGCAACCCTGTGGGGGCGCAATACAATGAGCAGTTCTTC. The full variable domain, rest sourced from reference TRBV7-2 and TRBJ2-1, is GAGVSQSPSNKVTEKGKDVELRCDPISGHTALYWYRQSLGQGLEFLIYFQGNSAPDKSGLPSDRFSAERTGGSVSTLTIQRTQQEDSAVYLCASSNPVGAQYNEQFFGPGTRLTVL.

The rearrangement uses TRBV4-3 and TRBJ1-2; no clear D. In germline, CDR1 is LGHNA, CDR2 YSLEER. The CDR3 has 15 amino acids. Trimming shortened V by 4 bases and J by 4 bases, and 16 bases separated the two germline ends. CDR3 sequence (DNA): TGCGCCAGCAGCCTAGGACCGGCCATGGGCTATGGCTACACCTTC. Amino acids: CASSLGPAMGYGYTF.

The CDR3 here is CASSSRTGLNTEAFF. For the CDR3, the DNA is TGTGCCAGTAGTTCCCGGACAGGCCTGAACACTGAAGCTTTCTTT. The chain recombines TRBV19 with TRBJ1-1, with 7 bases identical to TRBD1. In germline, CDR1 is LNHDA, CDR2 SQIVND (reference sequence). V lost 5 bases and J lost 0; bases outside the gene matches: 6. The CDR3 covers 15 residues.

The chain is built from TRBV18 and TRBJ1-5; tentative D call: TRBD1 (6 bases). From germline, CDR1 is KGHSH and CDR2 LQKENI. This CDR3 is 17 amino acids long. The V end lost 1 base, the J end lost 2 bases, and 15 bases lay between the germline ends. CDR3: CASSPRPGGEGNQPQHF. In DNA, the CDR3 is TGTGCCAGCTCACCACGTCCCGGGGGCGAGGGCAATCAGCCCCAGCATTTT.

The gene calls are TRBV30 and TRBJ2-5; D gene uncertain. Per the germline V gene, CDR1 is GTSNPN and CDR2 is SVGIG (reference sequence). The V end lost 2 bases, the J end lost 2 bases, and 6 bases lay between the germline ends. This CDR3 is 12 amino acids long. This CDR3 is CAWSRGQETQYF. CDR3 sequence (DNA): TGTGCCTGGAGTAGAGGACAAGAGACCCAGTACTTC.

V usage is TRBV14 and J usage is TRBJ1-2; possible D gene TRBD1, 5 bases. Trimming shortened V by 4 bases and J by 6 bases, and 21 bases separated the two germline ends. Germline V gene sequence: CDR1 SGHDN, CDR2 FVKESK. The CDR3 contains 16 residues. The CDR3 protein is CASSLGGEGLDNGYTF. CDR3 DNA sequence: TGTGCCAGCAGCCTCGGAGGGGAGGGGCTGGACAATGGCTACACCTTC.

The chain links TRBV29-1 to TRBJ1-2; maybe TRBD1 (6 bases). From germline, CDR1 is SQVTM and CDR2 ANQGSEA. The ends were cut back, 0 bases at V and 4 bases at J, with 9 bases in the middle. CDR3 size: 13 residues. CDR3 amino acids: CSVEDGGPYGYTF. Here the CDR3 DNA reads TGCAGCGTTGAAGATGGGGGGCCCTATGGCTACACCTTC.

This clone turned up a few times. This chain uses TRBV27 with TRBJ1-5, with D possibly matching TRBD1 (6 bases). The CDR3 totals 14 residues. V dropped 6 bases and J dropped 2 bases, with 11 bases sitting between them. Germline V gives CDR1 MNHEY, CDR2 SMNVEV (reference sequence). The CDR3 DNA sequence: TGTGCCAGCAGCTACAGGGAGGGCAATCAGCCCCAGCATTTT. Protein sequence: CASSYREGNQPQHF.

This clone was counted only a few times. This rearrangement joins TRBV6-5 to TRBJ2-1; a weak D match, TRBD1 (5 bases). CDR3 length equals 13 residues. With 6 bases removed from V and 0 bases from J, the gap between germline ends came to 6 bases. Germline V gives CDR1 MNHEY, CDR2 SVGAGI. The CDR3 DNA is TGTGCCAGCAGGGGGCCCTCCTACAATGAGCAGTTCTTC. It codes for CASRGPSYNEQFF.

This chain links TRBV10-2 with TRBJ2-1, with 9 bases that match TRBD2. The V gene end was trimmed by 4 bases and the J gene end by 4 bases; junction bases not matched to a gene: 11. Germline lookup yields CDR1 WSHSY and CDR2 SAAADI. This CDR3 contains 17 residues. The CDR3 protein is CASSAAGLALKYNEQFF. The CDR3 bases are TGCGCCAGCAGTGCGGCGGGACTAGCCCTGAAATACAATGAGCAGTTCTTC.

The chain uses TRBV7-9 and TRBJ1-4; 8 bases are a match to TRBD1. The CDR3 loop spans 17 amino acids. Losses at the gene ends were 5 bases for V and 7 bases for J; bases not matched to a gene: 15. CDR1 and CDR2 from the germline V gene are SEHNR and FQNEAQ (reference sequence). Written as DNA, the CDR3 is TGTGCCAGCAGCCCCCGGACAGGGAGCGGTAGTGGTGAAAAACTGTTTTTT. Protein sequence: CASSPRTGSGSGEKLFF.

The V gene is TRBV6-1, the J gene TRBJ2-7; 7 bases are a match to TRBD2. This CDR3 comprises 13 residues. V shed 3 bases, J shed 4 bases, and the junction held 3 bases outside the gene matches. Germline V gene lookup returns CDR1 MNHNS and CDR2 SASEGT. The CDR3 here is CASSEGGVYEQYF. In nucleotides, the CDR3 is TGTGCCAGCAGTGAGGGAGGGGTTTACGAGCAGTACTTC.

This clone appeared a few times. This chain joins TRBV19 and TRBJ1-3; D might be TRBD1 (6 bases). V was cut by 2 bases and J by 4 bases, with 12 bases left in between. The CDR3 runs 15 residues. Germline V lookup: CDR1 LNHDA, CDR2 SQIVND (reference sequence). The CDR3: CASSIMTGAGNTIYF. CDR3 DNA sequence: TGTGCCAGTAGTATAATGACAGGAGCCGGAAACACCATATATTTT.

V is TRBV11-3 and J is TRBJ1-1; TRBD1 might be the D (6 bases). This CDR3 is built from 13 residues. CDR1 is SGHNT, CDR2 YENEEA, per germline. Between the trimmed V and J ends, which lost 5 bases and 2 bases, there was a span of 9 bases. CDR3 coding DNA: TGTGCCAGCAGCAAACAGGGCAACACTGAAGCTTTCTTT. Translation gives CASSKQGNTEAFF.

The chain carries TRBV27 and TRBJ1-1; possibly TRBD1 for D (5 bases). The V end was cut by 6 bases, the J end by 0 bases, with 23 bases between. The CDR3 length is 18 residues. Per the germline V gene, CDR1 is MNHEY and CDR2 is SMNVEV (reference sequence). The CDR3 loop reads CASSPIYRTRAMNTEAFF. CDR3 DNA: TGTGCCAGCAGCCCAATTTACAGGACTCGAGCTATGAACACTGAAGCTTTCTTT.